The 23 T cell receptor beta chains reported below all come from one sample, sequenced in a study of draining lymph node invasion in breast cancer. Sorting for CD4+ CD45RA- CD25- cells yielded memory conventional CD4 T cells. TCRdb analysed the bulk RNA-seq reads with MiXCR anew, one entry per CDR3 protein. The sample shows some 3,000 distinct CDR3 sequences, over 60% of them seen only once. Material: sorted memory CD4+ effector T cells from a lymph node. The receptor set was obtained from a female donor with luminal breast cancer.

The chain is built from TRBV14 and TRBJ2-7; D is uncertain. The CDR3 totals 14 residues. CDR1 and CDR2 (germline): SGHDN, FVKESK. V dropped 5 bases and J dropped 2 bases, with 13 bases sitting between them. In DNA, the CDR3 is TGTGCCAGCAGCACTCACCGGGCCCCCTACGAGCAGTACTTC. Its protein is CASSTHRAPYEQYF.

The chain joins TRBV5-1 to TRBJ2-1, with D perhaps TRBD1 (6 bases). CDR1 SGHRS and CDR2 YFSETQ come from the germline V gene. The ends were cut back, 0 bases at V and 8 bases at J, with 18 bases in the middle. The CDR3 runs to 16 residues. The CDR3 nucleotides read TGCGCCAGCAGCTTGGCCGTGACAGGACAGAGGGATGAGCAGTTCTTC. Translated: CASSLAVTGQRDEQFF.

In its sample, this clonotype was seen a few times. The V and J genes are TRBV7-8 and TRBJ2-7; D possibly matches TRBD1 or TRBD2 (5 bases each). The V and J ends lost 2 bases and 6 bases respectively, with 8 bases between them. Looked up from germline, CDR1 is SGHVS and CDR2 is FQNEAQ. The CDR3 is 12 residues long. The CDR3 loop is CASSLIGGEQYF. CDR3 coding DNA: TGTGCCAGCAGCTTAATTGGGGGCGAGCAGTACTTC.

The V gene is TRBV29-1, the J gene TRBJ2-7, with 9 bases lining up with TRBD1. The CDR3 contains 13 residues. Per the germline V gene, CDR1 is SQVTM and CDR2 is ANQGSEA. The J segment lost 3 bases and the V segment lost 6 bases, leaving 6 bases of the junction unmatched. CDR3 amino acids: CSVPGQGYYEQYF. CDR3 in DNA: TGCAGCGTCCCGGGACAGGGATACTACGAGCAGTACTTC.

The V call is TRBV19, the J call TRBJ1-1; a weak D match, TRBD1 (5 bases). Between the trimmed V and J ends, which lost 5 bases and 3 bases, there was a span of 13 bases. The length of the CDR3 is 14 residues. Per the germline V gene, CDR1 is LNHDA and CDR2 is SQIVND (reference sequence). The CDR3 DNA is TGTGCCAGTAGTCCCCGTGGGGGGTACACTGAAGCTTTCTTT. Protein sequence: CASSPRGGYTEAFF.

The CDR3 nucleotides are TGCAGTGCTACACACCCACAGGGCACAGATACGCAGTATTTT. Amino acids: CSATHPQGTDTQYF. The V and J genes are TRBV20-1 and TRBJ2-3; tentative D call: TRBD1 (5 bases). The CDR3 contains 14 residues. V lost 4 bases and J lost 1, with 12 bases in between. The germline V gene has CDR1 DFQATT and CDR2 SNEGSKA (reference sequence).

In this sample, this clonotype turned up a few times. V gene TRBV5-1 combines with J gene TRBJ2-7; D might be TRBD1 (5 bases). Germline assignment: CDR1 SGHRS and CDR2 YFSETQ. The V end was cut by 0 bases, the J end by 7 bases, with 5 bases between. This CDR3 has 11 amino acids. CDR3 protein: CASSLEGEQYF. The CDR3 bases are TGCGCCAGCAGCTTGGAGGGGGAGCAGTACTTC.

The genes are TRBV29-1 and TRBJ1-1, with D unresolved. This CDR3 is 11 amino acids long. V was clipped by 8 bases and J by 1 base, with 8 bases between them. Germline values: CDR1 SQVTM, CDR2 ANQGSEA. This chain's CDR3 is CSTKTNTEAFF. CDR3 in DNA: TGCAGCACCAAAACGAACACTGAAGCTTTCTTT.

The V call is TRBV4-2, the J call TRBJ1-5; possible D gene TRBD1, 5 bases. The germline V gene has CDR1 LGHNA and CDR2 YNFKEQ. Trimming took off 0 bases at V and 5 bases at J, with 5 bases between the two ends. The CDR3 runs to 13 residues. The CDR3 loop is CASSQEGDQPQHF. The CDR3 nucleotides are TGTGCCAGCAGCCAAGAGGGGGATCAGCCCCAGCATTTT.

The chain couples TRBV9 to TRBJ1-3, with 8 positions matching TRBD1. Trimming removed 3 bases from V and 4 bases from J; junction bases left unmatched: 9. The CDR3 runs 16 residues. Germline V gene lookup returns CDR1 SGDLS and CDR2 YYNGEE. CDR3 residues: CASSAGAGGGGNTIYF. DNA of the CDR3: TGTGCCAGCAGCGCCGGAGCAGGGGGCGGCGGAAACACCATATATTTT.

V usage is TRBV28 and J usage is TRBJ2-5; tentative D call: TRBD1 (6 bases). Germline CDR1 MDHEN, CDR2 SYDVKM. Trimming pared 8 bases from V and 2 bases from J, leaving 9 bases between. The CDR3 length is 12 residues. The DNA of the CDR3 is TGTGCCAGCGGGGGCATACAAGAGACCCAGTACTTC. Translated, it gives CASGGIQETQYF.

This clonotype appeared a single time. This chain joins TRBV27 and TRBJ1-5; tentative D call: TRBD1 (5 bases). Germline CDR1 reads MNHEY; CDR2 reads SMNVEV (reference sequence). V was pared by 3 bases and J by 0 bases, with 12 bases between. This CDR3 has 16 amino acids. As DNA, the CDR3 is TGTGCCAGCAGTTTGGCGGGGGACTTTAGCAATCAGCCCCAGCATTTT. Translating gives CASSLAGDFSNQPQHF.

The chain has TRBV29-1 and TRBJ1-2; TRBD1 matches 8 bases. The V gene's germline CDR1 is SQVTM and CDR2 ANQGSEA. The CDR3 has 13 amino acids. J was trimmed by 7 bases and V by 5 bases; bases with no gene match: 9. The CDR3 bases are TGCAGCGTTATACGGACAGGGTATGCTGGCTACACCTTC. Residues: CSVIRTGYAGYTF.

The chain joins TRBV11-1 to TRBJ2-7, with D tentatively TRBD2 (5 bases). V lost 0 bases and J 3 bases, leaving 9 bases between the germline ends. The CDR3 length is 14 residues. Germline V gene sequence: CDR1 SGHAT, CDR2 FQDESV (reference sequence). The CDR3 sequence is CASSLAYGDYEQYF. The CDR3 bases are TGTGCCAGCAGCTTAGCGTACGGGGACTACGAGCAGTACTTC.

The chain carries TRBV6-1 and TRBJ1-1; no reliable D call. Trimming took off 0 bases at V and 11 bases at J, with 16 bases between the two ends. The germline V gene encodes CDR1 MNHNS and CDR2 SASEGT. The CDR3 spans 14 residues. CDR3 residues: CASSEALLGVYAFF. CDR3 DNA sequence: TGTGCCAGCAGTGAAGCGCTTCTCGGGGTCTATGCTTTCTTT.

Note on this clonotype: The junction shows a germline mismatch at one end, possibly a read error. The CDR3 reads CASSLPRRSGGGADTQYF. CDR3 nucleotides: TGTGCCAGCAGTTTACCACGGAGGAGCGGGGGTGGGGCAGATACGCAGTATTTC. This chain connects TRBV12-3 or TRBV12-4 to TRBJ2-3, with 8 positions matching TRBD2. The length of the CDR3 is 18 residues.

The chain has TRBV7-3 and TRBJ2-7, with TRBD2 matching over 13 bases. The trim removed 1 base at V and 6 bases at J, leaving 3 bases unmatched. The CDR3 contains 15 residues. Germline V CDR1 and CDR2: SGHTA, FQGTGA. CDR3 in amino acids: CASSLSGLAGVEQYF. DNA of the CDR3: TGTGCCAGCAGCTTAAGCGGACTAGCGGGAGTCGAGCAGTACTTC.

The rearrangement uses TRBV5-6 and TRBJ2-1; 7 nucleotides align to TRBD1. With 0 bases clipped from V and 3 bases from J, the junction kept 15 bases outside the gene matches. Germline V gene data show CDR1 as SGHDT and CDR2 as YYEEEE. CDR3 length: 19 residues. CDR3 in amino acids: CASSLVGRKGARGYNEQFF. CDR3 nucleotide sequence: TGTGCCAGCAGCTTGGTCGGCCGGAAGGGGGCCCGGGGCTACAATGAGCAGTTCTTC. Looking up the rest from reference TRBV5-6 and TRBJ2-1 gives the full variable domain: DAGVTQSPTHLIKTRGQQVTLRCSPKSGHDTVSWYQQALGQGPQFIFQYYEEEERQRGNFPDRFSGHQFPNYSSELNVNALLLGDSALYLCASSLVGRKGARGYNEQFFGPGTRLTVL.

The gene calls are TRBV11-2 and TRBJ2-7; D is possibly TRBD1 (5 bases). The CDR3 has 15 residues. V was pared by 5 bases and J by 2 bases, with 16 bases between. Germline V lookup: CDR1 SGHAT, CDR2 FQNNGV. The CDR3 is CASSQGPGRTYEQYF. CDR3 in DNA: TGTGCCAGCAGCCAAGGGCCAGGGCGAACCTACGAGCAGTACTTC.

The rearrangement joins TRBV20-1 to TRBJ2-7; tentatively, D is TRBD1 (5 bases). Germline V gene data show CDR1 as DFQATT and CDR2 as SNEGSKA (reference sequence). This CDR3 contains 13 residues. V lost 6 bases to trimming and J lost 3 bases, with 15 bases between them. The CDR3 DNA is TGCAGTGCCAAAGGGGTGATCCTCTACGAGCAGTACTTC. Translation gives CSAKGVILYEQYF.

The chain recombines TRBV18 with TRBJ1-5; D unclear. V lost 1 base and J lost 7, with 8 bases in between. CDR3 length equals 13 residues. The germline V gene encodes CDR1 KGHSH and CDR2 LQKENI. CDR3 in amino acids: CASSPQGDQPQHF. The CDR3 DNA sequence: TGTGCCAGCTCACCACAGGGAGACCAGCCCCAGCATTTT.

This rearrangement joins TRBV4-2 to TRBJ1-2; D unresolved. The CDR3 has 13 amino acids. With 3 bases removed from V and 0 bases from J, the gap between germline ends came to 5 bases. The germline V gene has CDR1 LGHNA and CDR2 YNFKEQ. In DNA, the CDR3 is TGTGCCAGCAGCCAGGACCCTAACTATGGCTACACCTTC. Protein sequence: CASSQDPNYGYTF.

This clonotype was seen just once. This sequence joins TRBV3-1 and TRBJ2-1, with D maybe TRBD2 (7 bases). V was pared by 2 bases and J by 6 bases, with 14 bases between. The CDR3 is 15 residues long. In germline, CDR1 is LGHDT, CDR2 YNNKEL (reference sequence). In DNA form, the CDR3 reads TGTGCCAGCAGCCAACTAGCGGTAGGGGGCAATGAGCAGTTCTTC. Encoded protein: CASSQLAVGGNEQFF.